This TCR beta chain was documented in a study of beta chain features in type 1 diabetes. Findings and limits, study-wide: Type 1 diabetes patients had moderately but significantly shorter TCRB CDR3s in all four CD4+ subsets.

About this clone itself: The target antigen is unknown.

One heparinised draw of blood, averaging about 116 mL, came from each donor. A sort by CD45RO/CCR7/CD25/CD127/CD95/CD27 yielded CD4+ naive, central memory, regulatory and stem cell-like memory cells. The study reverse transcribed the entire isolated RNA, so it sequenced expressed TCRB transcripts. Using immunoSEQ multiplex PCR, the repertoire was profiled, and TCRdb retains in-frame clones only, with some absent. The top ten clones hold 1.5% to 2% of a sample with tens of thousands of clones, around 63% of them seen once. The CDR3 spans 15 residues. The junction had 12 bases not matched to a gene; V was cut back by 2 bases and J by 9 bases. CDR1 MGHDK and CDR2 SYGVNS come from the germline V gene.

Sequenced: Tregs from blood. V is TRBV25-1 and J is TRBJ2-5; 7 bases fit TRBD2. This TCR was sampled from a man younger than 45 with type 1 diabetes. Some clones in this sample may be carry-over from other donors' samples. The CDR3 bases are TGTGCCAGCAGTGAAGACCCCAGGACTAGGAGGGCCCAGTACTTC. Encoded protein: CASSEDPRTRRAQYF.